Below are 16 T cell receptor beta chains sequenced from a single sample in a study of T cell responses to AZD1222 COVID-19 vaccine. Assay used: immunoSEQ multiplex PCR; TCRdb lists only in-frame clones, some missing. Of tens of thousands of clones in the sample, over 60% were seen once. The sequencing used peripheral blood, collected on day 0 of AZD1222 vaccination. The receptors were gathered from an adult in good health.

V gene TRBV7-3 combines with J gene TRBJ1-5; D is undetermined. The V end was cut by 1 base, the J end by 5 bases, with 6 bases between. The germline V gene has CDR1 SGHTA and CDR2 FQGTGA. The CDR3 is made up of 13 amino acids. DNA for the CDR3: TGTGCCAGCAGCTTAATCGGGGATCAGCCCCAGCATTTT. Translation: CASSLIGDQPQHF.

The rearrangement uses TRBV19 and TRBJ2-2; D uncertain. The CDR3 is 13 amino acids. CDR1 is LNHDA, CDR2 SQIVND, per germline (reference sequence). Trimming cost V 4 bases and J 2 bases, with 5 bases left between them. CDR3 DNA: TGTGCCAGTAGTAGCTTTAACACCGGGGAGCTGTTTTTT. It translates to CASSSFNTGELFF.

This chain connects TRBV18 to TRBJ2-5; the match to TRBD1 covers 8 bases. Germline V gene sequence: CDR1 KGHSH, CDR2 LQKENI. V was clipped by 4 bases and J by 4 bases; unmatched bases: 11. The CDR3 spans 16 residues. The CDR3 DNA is TGTGCCAGCTCACAACTACCACAGGGGGACGGAGAGACCCAGTACTTC. It specifies CASSQLPQGDGETQYF.

The J gene is TRBJ2-1, the V gene TRBV5-4; D is undetermined. CDR1 is SGHNT, CDR2 YYREEE, per germline (reference sequence). V was trimmed by 0 bases and J by 2 bases, leaving 12 bases between them. The CDR3 has 16 amino acids. The CDR3 reads CASSLELAAPYNEQFF. DNA of the CDR3: TGTGCCAGCAGCTTGGAACTCGCGGCGCCCTACAATGAGCAGTTCTTC.

This clone showed up just once. The chain joins TRBV15 to TRBJ2-1; unclear D gene. Germline V gene sequence: CDR1 LNHNV, CDR2 YYDKDF (reference sequence). V lost 0 bases and J 8 bases, leaving 14 bases between the germline ends. The CDR3 is 15 amino acids. CDR3 DNA: TGTGCCACCAGCAGAGATCTAGGGCCTGCCCATGAGCAGTTCTTC. It yields the protein CATSRDLGPAHEQFF.

V gene TRBV5-6 combines with J gene TRBJ2-3; D call uncertain. The V and J ends lost 2 bases and 0 bases respectively, with 10 bases between them. This CDR3 is built from 15 residues. Per germline, CDR1 SGHDT and CDR2 YYEEEE. The CDR3 DNA is TGTGCCAGCAGCTTAACAGTGTCTAGCACAGATACGCAGTATTTT. Its protein is CASSLTVSSTDTQYF.

This clone came up a few times. V is TRBV7-2 and J is TRBJ1-6; D may be TRBD1 (5 bases). V lost 0 bases and J lost 3, with 15 bases in between. The CDR3 totals 18 residues. Per the germline V gene, CDR1 is SGHTA and CDR2 is FQGNSA. The CDR3 loop is CASSLATLDSLYNSPLHF. The CDR3 DNA reads TGTGCCAGCAGCTTAGCTACCCTAGACAGCCTCTATAATTCACCCCTCCACTTT.

The chain carries TRBV6-5 and TRBJ1-2; D might be TRBD1 (5 bases). Deletions cut 6 bases from V and 8 bases from J, with 19 bases between. Germline CDR1 MNHEY, CDR2 SVGAGI. The CDR3 has 14 residues. The CDR3 protein is CASRPRPLEGGYTF. Here the CDR3 DNA reads TGTGCCAGCAGACCTCGACCCCTTGAGGGGGGCTACACCTTC.

The genes are TRBV19 and TRBJ1-3; 8 bases align to TRBD1. This CDR3 is built from 15 residues. Trimming took 3 bases from V and 8 from J; bases not matched to a gene: 9. Germline V gene sequence: CDR1 LNHDA, CDR2 SQIVND (reference sequence). In DNA, the CDR3 is TGTGCCAGTAGTATCCGGACAGGGAGTGCGGACACCATATATTTT. It yields the protein CASSIRTGSADTIYF.

The chain joins TRBV19 to TRBJ1-5, with 8 bases aligning to TRBD1. The CDR3 sequence is 16 residues long. From germline, CDR1 is LNHDA and CDR2 SQIVND (reference sequence). J lost 2 bases, V lost 7 bases, and 10 bases had no gene match. The CDR3 nucleotides read TGTGCCAGTACCCTGATCGGACAGGGTGGCAATCAGCCCCAGCATTTT. This gives the protein CASTLIGQGGNQPQHF.

The chain recombines TRBV2 with TRBJ1-5, with D unresolved. This CDR3 region has 14 residues. Germline CDR1 reads SNHLY; CDR2 reads FYNNEI. V shed 1 base and J shed 0 bases, with 4 bases lying between them. This CDR3 reads CASSEGYSNQPQHF. CDR3 DNA: TGTGCCAGCAGTGAAGGGTATAGCAATCAGCCCCAGCATTTT.

The rearrangement joins TRBV7-9 to TRBJ2-4; perhaps D is TRBD1 or TRBD2 (5 bases each). The length of the CDR3 is 13 residues. Germline values: CDR1 SEHNR, CDR2 FQNEAQ (reference sequence). V lost 8 bases to trimming and J lost 0 bases, with 8 bases between them. This CDR3 reads CASDGGAKNIQYF. In DNA form, the CDR3 reads TGTGCCAGCGATGGGGGAGCCAAAAACATTCAGTACTTC.

Within the sample, this clone is large. The CDR3 loop is CASSQPHPVEQGSYGYTF. CDR3 nucleotides: TGTGCCAGCAGCCAACCACACCCCGTTGAACAGGGGAGCTATGGCTACACCTTC. This chain links TRBV3-1 (or the pseudogene TRBV3-2) with TRBJ1-2; TRBD1 matches 7 bases. This CDR3 is 18 amino acids long. V shed 2 bases, J shed 4 bases, and the junction held 16 bases outside the gene matches. Germline CDR1 LGHDT, CDR2 YNNKEL (reference sequence).

The V call is TRBV30, the J call TRBJ2-7; the match to TRBD1 covers 10 bases. The CDR3 sequence is 13 residues long. With 8 bases clipped from V and 4 bases from J, the junction kept 8 bases outside the gene matches. The germline V gene has CDR1 GTSNPN and CDR2 SVGIG (reference sequence). The CDR3 coding sequence is TGTGCCCGAAAGGGACAGGGGCTTTACGAGCAGTACTTC. Translation gives CARKGQGLYEQYF.

This chain uses TRBV29-1 with TRBJ1-2; 8 nucleotides align to TRBD1. V lost 2 bases, J lost 8 bases, and 4 bases stayed unmatched. Germline lookup yields CDR1 SQVTM and CDR2 ANQGSEA. The CDR3 has 12 amino acids. The CDR3 DNA reads as TGCAGCGTTGAACAGGGGGCTGGGGGCTACACCTTC. It translates to CSVEQGAGGYTF. Full variable domain (missing parts from reference TRBV29-1 and TRBJ1-2): SAVISQKPSRDICQRGTSLTIQCQVDSQVTMMFWYRQQPGQSLTLIATANQGSEATYESGFVIDKFPISRPNLTFSTLTVSNMSPEDSSIYLCSVEQGAGGYTFGSGTRLTVV.

V is TRBV2 and J is TRBJ2-7; D tentatively reads TRBD1 or TRBD2 (5 bases each). The V gene's germline CDR1 is SNHLY and CDR2 FYNNEI. The V end was cut by 4 bases, the J end by 4 bases, with 8 bases between. This CDR3 region has 12 residues. CDR3 region: CASSGEGYEQYF. CDR3 DNA sequence: TGTGCCAGCAGTGGAGAGGGGTACGAGCAGTACTTC.